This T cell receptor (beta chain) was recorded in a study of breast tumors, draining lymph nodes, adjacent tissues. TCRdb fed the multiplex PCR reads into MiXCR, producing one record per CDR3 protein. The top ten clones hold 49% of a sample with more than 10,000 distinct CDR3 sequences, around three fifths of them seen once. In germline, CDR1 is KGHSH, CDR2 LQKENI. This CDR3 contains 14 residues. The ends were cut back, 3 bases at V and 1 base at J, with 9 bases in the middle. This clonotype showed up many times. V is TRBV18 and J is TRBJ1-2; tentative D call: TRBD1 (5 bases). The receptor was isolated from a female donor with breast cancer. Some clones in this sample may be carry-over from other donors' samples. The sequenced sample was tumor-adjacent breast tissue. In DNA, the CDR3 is TGTGCCAGCTCACCGGGGGTCAGTAACTATGGCTACACCTTC. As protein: CASSPGVSNYGYTF. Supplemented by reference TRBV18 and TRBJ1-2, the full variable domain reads NAGVMQNPRHLVRRRGQEARLRCSPMKGHSHVYWYRQLPEEGLKFMVYLQKENIIDESGMPKERFSAEFPKEGPSILRIQQVVRGDSAAYFCASSPGVSNYGYTFGSGTRLTVV.